The present T cell receptor beta chain was sequenced within a study of blood T cell repertoires in COVID-19. Study-level information: Italy, Spain and the United States were the sources of the convalescent and acute COVID-19 samples. Sources were T cells, B-cell-depleted T cells, or PBMCs; the material itself was cDNA or gDNA.

In the authors' methods: Reference gene primer amplification yielded estimated nucleated cell counts. Profiling relied on immunoSEQ multiplex PCR, and the TCRdb table lists in-frame clones only, not all of them. V, J and clone size reflect that table, while D and trimming were determined from the DNA. The sample shows approximately 240,000 clones, around 81% of them seen only once. Germline-derived CDR1 and CDR2 are SGHNT and YYREEE (reference sequence). This CDR3 has 12 residues. Trimming took 2 bases from V and 8 from J, leaving 10 bases between them. This clonotype was obtained from a woman aged 60-75 years with acute or convalescent COVID-19. Sequenced input: peripheral blood. This chain links TRBV5-4 with TRBJ1-2, with D unresolved. The CDR3 protein is CASSFPGGGYTF. The CDR3 bases are TGTGCCAGCAGCTTTCCCGGCGGGGGCTACACCTTC.